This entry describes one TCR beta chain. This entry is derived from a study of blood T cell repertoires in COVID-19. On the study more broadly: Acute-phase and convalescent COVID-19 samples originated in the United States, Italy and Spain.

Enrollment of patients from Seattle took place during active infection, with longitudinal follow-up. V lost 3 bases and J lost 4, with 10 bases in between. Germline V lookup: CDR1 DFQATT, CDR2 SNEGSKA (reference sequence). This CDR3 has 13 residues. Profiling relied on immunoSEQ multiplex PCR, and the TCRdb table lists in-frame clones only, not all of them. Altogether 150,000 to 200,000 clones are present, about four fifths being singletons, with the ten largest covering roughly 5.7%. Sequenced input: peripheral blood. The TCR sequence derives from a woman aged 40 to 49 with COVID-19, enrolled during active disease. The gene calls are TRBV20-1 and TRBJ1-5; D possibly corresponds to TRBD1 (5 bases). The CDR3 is CSASPGINQPQHF. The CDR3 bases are TGCAGTGCTAGTCCAGGGATTAATCAGCCCCAGCATTTT.